This paragraph reports one TCR beta chain. Its antigen has not been determined. Base qualities are not at hand, and no much larger clone is one base apart. Whole blood was collected in K2EDTA tubes by collaborating institutions according to the institutions' own protocols. For TCRbeta analysis, collaborators shipped samples in one of three forms: frozen whole blood, isolated PBMCs, or DNA extracted from either of those sample types. V is reduced by 4 bases and J by 3 bases, leaving a spacing of 16 bases between them. The CDR3 sequence holds 16 residues, the cysteine and phenylalanine included. Just the 48-base CDR3 DNA is kept, in frame starting at base 1. CDR1 and CDR2 were assigned from the germline V gene as SGDLS and YYNGEE. This sample stems from a study of blood T cell repertoires in COVID-19 (dated by TCRdb to 2019 to 2021). Context from the whole study: Collaborator samples came from the United States, Italy and Spain and covered acute and convalescent phases of COVID-19. Subjects who had been exposed to COVID-19, were actively infected with it, or had recovered from it provided the deeply sampled blood TCRbeta repertoires that made up the dataset. Samples were obtained from the ongoing ImmuneRACE study (first 160 participants) and from about 1,300 subjects provided by 6 global collaborators. Sample metadata almost always included a de-identified subject ID, COVID-19 status, age in years and sex. The repertoires were made available in a free public database intended to serve as a resource for research on the immune response to SARS-CoV-2. HLA class I and class II types, where available, came from metadata supplied by the sample provider rather than from assay-based typing. The prospective study material was composed of cDNA or gDNA derived from T cells, B-cell-depleted T cells, or PBMCs. Results and caveats for the whole study, not just this receptor: Clinical and demographic metadata were provided uncurated, with the amount varying by source and participant.

TCRbeta CDR3 regions were amplified from genomic DNA using the immunoSEQ Assay, a bias-controlled multiplex PCR. Turning to the authors' computational methods: Within the assay, amplification of reference gene primers was used to estimate how many nucleated cells each sample contained. Sequence reads were collapsed and filtered to measure the absolute abundance of every unique TCRbeta CDR3 rearrangement. Productive Simpson clonality was computed per sample as the square root of Simpson's diversity index over productive rearrangements. TCRdb mirrors the immuneACCESS table, restricted to in-frame sequences. Some clones are absent from its copies; in checked studies, under half trace to an unresolved V gene, and the reason for the others is unknown. V, J and clone size reflect that table, while D and trimming were determined from the DNA. The sample contains about 160,000 clones, around 74% of them found a single time. Clones ranked in the top ten supply 2.8% of the sample.

Here the chain combines TRBV9 and TRBJ1-4; the best D guess is TRBD1, with 5 bases matching. Material: peripheral blood. The sequence came from an older man with acute or convalescent COVID-19. The bases are TGTGCCAGCAGCCCCTGGGGGGGAGGAGCTAATGAAAAACTGTTTTTT. Its translation reads: CASSPWGGGANEKLFF.